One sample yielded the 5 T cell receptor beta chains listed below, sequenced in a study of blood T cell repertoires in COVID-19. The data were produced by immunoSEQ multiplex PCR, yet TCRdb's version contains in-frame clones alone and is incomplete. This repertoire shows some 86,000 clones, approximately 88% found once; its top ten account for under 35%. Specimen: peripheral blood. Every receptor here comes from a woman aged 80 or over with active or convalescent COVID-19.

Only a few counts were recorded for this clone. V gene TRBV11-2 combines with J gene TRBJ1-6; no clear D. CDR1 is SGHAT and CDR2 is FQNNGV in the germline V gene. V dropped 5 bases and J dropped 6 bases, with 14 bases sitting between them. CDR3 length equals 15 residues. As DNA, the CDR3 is TGTGCCAGCAGCCCAATGACCACGGGTAATTCACCCCTCCACTTT. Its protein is CASSPMTTGNSPLHF.

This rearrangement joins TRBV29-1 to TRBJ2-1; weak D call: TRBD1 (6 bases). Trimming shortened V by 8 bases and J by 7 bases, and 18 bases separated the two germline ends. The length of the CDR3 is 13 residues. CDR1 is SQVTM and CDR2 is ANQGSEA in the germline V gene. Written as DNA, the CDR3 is TGCAGCACTACCAGGGGTTGGTTGAATGAGCAGTTCTTC. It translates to CSTTRGWLNEQFF.

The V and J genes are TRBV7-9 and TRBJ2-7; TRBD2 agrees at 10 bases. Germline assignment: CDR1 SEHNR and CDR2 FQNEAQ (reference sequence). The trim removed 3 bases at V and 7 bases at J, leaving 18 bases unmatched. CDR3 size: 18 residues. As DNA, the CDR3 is TGTGCCAGCAGCTTTCGGACAGGGTTGAGCGGGAGGGCGGAAGAGCAGTACTTC. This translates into CASSFRTGLSGRAEEQYF.

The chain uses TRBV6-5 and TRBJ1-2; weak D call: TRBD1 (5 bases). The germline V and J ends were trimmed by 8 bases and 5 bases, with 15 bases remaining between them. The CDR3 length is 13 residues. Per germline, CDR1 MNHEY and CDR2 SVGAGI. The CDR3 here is CASPKDGTYGYTF. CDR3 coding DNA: TGTGCCAGCCCGAAGGACGGGACTTATGGCTACACCTTC.

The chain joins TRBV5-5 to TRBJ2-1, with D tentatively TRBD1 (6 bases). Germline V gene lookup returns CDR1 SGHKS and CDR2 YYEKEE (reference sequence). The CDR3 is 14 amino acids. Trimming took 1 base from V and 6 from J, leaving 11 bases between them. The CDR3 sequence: CASSLRDKGNEQFF. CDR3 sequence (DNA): TGTGCCAGCAGCTTGCGGGACAAGGGCAATGAGCAGTTCTTC.